This T cell receptor beta chain was captured in a study of blood T cell repertoires in COVID-19. Study summary: Sources were T cells, B-cell-depleted T cells, or PBMCs; the material itself was cDNA or gDNA.

The CDR3 runs to 16 residues. Trimming stripped 2 bases from V and 3 bases from J, with 17 bases between. Germline loops: CDR1 PRHDT, CDR2 FYEKMQ (reference sequence). Generated by immunoSEQ multiplex PCR, the TCRdb table keeps only in-frame clones and is missing some. This sample carries about 88,000 clones, 70% to 90% of them seen once, and the ten largest clones take over 10%. This chain connects TRBV13 to TRBJ2-7; D might be TRBD2 (6 bases). The sequencing input was peripheral blood. The receptor comes from a human donor in a cohort sampled during active COVID-19. CDR3 sequence (DNA): TGTGCCAGCAGCTTATCTCTGGGGGGTGAAAACTACGAGCAGTACTTC. It specifies CASSLSLGGENYEQYF.